Here is one T cell receptor beta chain with its context. By its share of the sample, this clone is medium-sized (0.01 to 0.1%). Its binding antigen is unknown. No base-level quality is on record; no much larger clone is a single base apart. These data come from a study of T cells in localized non-small cell lung cancer (dated by TCRdb to 2020 to 2022). For context, the study as a whole: The study analyzed T cell repertoires of hundreds of early-stage NSCLC patients, comparing tumors and uninvolved tumor-adjacent lungs. The cohort was made up of around 250 treatment-naive NSCLC patients whose localized lung tumors had been resected. A mean age of around 69 years was recorded for the NSCLC patients, of whom under 150 were male and 90 to 110 were female. The full study reports these points: A median of roughly 58 of the top 100 tumor clones were detected in paired uninvolved adjacent lung, and 25 to 35 of these tumor clones were also found among the top 100 clones of the paired uninvolved adjacent lung. Longer overall survival was associated with higher blood T cell density, whereas shorter survival was associated with higher adjacent-lung clonality. Uninvolved tumor-adjacent lung showed the highest T cell clonality, higher than tumor, which suggests more focused antigenic responses in the uninvolved tumor-adjacent lung. Because multi-region tumor sequencing was not done, intratumor heterogeneity could not be ruled out. Because the study design was exploratory, TCR variables were selected using unadjusted p-values without false-discovery rate correction.

At diagnosis, peripheral blood, uninvolved tumor-adjacent lung and tumor were collected and were preserved as a mix of fresh-frozen and FFPE material. The immunoSEQ Assay was used to sequence TCR beta CDR3 regions from DNA. In the paper's pipeline: To compute T cell density, TCR beta template counts were normalized to usable DNA, which was estimated by amplifying housekeeping genes. Richness was estimated with the preseqR package, extrapolating to 400,000 templates for PBMC samples and 120,000 templates for tissue samples. Clonality was taken to be one minus Pielou's evenness. Tissue-enriched TCRs were identified by differential abundance testing using productive amino-acid clonotypes, minimum total count 5 and alpha 0.1. The Jaccard Index and the Morisita Overlap Index were used to quantify repertoire overlap between compartments. GLIPH grouped TCR beta CDR3s together with public tetramer-defined viral CDR3s, and a viral motif had to include at least three viral sequences and show V-gene enrichment. TCRdb obtained this table from immuneACCESS and retained in-frame rearrangements with V and J assigned. These tables miss some clones; where compared with another copy, unresolved V genes account for less than half of the shortfall, and the remainder is unexplained. The V and J calls and clone size were taken over from that table, and D and trimming were inferred from the DNA. The sample table lists under 3,000 clones, 31% of them with a count of one. The ten largest clonotypes hold approximately 17% of the sample.

The material sequenced was lung tumor tissue, taken before any cancer treatment. The TCR originated in a female donor of 60 years or more with stage II lung adenocarcinoma.

The CDR3 region: CASSRRWDTEAFF. At the DNA level, the sequence is TGTGCCAGCAGTAGAAGGTGGGACACTGAAGCTTTCTTT. Recombination joined TRBV6-8 with TRBJ1-1; a confident D gene designation cannot be given. From cysteine to phenylalanine, the CDR3 is 13 amino acids long. The read is trimmed to its CDR3 DNA, 39 bases read in frame from base 1. V is shortened by 5 bases, J by 3 bases, and the region joining them spans 10 bases. The germline V gene encodes CDR1 MNHGY and CDR2 SAAAGT.